The clone carrying this T cell receptor (beta chain) showed up just a few times. The CDR3 has 16 amino acids. V was pared by 0 bases and J by 1 base, with 12 bases between. Germline CDR1 is MGHDK and CDR2 is SYGVNS. These data come from a study of CD8+ T cells in alopecia areata. Following RNA extraction, reverse transcription yielded cDNA that acted as the sequencing template. Generated by immunoSEQ multiplex PCR, the TCRdb table keeps only in-frame clones and is missing some. Of 150,000 or so clones in the sample, 49% were seen once. The specimen comprised CD8+ T cells sorted from blood, sampled at week 0. This chain links TRBV25-1 with TRBJ1-2, with D possibly TRBD1 on 6 matching bases. This receptor was taken from a human donor with alopecia areata. The CDR3 spells CASSEYGGTLNYGYTF. Here the CDR3 DNA reads TGTGCCAGCAGTGAATACGGGGGGACACTTAACTATGGCTACACCTTC.